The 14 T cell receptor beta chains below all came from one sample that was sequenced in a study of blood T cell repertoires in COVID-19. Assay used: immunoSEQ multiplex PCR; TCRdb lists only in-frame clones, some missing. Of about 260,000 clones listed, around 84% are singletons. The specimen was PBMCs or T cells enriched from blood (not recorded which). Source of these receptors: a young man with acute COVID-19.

The CDR3 loop is CSVETSGVETQYF. The CDR3 region has the DNA TGCAGCGTTGAAACTAGCGGGGTTGAGACCCAGTACTTC. V and J are TRBV29-1 and TRBJ2-5, with TRBD2 identical over 10 bases. Unmatched junction bases numbered 2, after V lost 2 bases and J lost 5 bases. This CDR3 region has 13 residues. Germline CDR1 reads SQVTM; CDR2 reads ANQGSEA.

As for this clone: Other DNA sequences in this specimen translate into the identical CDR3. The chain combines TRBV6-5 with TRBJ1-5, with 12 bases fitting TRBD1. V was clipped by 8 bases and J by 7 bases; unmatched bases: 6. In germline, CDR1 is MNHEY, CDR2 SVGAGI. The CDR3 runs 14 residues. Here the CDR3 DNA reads TGTGCCAGCCGGGACAGGGGGCAAGGGCAGCCCCAGCATTTT. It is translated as CASRDRGQGQPQHF.

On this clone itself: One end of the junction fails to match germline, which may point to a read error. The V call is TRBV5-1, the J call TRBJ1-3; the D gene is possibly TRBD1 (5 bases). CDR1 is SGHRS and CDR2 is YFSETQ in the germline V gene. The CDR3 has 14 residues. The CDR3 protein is CASSPLSGRNTIYF. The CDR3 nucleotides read TGTGCCAGCAGTCCGCTATCAGGGAGAAACACCATATATTTT.

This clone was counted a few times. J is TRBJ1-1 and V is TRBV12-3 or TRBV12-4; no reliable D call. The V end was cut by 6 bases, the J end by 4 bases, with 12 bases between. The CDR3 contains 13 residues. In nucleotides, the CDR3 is TGTGCCAGCAGGTCGGACTGGGGCACTGAAGCTTTCTTT. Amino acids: CASRSDWGTEAFF.

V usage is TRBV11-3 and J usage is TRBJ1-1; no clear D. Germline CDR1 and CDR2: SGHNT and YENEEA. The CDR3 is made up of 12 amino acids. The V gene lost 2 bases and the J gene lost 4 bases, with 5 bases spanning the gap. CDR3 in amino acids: CASSLLGTEAFF. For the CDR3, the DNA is TGTGCCAGCAGCTTACTCGGCACTGAAGCTTTCTTT. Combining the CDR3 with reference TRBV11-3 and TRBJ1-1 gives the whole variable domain EAGVVQSPRYKIIEKKQPVAFWCNPISGHNTLYWYLQNLGQGPELLIRYENEEAVDDSQLPKDRFSAERLKGVDSTLKIQPAELGDSAVYLCASSLLGTEAFFGQGTRLTVV.

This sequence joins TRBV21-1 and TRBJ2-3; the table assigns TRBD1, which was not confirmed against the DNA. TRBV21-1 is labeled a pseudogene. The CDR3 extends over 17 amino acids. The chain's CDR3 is CASSKIKRDRDTDTQYF. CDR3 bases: TGTGCCAGCAGCAAAATTAAACGGGACAGGGACACAGATACGCAGTATTTT.

Written as DNA, the CDR3 is TGTGCCAGCAGTTTCAGGGGACAGCCCCCCTACAATGAGCAGTTCTTC. Protein: CASSFRGQPPYNEQFF. V usage is TRBV28 and J usage is TRBJ2-1; TRBD1 matches 7 bases. The V gene's germline CDR1 is MDHEN and CDR2 SYDVKM. J gave up 2 bases and V 3 bases, and 7 bases lay outside the gene matches. This CDR3 has 16 amino acids.

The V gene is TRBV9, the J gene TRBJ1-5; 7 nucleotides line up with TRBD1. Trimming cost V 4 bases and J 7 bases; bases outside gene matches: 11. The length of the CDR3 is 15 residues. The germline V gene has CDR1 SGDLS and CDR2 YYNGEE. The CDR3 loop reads CASSMTGIFGQPQHF. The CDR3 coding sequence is TGTGCCAGCAGCATGACAGGGATTTTTGGACAGCCCCAGCATTTT.

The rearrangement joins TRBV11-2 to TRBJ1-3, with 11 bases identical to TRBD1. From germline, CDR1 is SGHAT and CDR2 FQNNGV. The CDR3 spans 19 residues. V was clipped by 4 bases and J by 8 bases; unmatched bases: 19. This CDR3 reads CASSSTVWDRGLPRDTIYF. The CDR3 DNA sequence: TGTGCCAGCAGCTCGACGGTGTGGGACAGGGGGTTGCCGAGGGACACCATATATTTT.

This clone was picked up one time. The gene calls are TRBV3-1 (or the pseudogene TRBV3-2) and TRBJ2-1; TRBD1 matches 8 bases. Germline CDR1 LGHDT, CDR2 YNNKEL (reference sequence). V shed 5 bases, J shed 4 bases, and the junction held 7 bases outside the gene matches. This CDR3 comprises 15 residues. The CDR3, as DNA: TGTGCCAGCAGCGTGCAGGGGGCGGGATACAATGAGCAGTTCTTC. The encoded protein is CASSVQGAGYNEQFF.

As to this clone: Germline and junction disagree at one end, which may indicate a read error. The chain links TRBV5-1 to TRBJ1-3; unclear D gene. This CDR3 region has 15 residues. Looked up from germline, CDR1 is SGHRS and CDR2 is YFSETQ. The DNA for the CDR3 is TGTGCCAGCAGCCGGTTGGAAGCGGCTGGAAACACCATATATTTT. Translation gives CASSRLEAAGNTIYF.

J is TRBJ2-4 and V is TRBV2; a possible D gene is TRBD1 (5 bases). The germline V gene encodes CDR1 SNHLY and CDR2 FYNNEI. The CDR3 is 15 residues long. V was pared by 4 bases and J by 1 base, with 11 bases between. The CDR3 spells CASSGPPGAKNIQYF. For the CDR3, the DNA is TGTGCCAGCAGTGGGCCGCCAGGGGCCAAAAACATTCAGTACTTC.

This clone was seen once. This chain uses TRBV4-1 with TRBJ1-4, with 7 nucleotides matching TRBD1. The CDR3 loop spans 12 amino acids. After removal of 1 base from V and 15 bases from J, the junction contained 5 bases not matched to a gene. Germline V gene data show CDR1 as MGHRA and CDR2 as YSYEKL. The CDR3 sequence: CASSQVGGVLFF. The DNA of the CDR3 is TGCGCCAGCAGCCAAGTAGGGGGCGTTTTGTTTTTT.

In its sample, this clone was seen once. CDR3 sequence reads: CASTGGPYNEQFF. Written as DNA, the CDR3 is TGTGCCAGCACGGGGGGACCCTACAATGAGCAGTTCTTC. The chain carries TRBV19 and TRBJ2-1, with 7 bases lining up with TRBD2. The V gene's germline CDR1 is LNHDA and CDR2 SQIVND (reference sequence). The J segment lost 2 bases and the V segment lost 9 bases, leaving 4 bases of the junction unmatched. The CDR3 runs 13 residues.